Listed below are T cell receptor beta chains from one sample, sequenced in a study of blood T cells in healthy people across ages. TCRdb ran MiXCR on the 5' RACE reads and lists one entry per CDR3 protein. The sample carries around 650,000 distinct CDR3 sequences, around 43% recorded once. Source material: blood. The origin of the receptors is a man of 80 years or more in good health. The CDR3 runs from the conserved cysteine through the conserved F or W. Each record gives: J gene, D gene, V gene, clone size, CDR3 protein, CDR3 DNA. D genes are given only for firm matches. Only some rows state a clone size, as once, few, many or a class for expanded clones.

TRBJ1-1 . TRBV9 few CASSKTAQNTEAFF TGTGCCAGCAGCAAAACAGCCCAGAACACTGAAGCTTTCTTT
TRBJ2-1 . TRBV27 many CASSFVGLGAGNEQFF TGTGCCAGCAGTTTTGTAGGGTTGGGAGCCGGCAATGAGCAGTTCTTC
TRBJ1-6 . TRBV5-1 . CASSNRLTYRDMNSPLHF TGCGCCAGCAGCAATAGATTGACTTACAGGGATATGAATTCACCCCTCCACTTT
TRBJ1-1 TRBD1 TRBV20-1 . CSAPPGQGSDTEAFF TGCAGTGCGCCTCCGGGACAGGGGTCGGACACTGAAGCTTTCTTT
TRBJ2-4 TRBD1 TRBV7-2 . CASSLDRGANIQYF TGTGCCAGCAGCTTAGACAGGGGTGCGAACATTCAGTACTTC
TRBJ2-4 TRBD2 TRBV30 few CAWSDSRLALAKNIQYF TGTGCCTGGAGTGATTCGAGACTAGCGCTTGCCAAAAACATTCAGTACTTC
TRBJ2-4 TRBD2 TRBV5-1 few CASSREVAGAKNIQYF TGCGCCAGCAGCAGGGAGGTAGCGGGTGCCAAAAACATTCAGTACTTC
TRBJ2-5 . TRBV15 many CATSRSGIQETQYF TGTGCCACCAGCAGATCAGGGATCCAAGAGACCCAGTACTTC
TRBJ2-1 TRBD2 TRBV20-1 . CSASMTSGRSEQFF TGCAGTGCTAGTATGACTAGCGGGAGAAGTGAGCAGTTCTTC
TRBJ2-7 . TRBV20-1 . CSARDGAGAAYEQYF TGCAGTGCTAGAGATGGGGCGGGGGCCGCCTACGAGCAGTACTTC
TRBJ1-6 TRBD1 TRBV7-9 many CASSARQGGNSPLHF TGTGCCAGCAGCGCCAGACAGGGTGGTAATTCACCCCTCCACTTT
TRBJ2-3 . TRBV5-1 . CASSSSTGPSTDTQYF TGCGCCAGCAGCTCTTCGACAGGTCCTAGCACAGATACGCAGTATTTT
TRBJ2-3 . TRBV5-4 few CASSQTNTDTQYF TGTGCCAGCAGCCAGACTAACACAGATACGCAGTATTTT
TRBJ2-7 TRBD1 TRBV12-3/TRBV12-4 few CASRTGTGAYEQYF TGTGCCAGCAGAACCGGGACAGGGGCCTACGAGCAGTACTTC
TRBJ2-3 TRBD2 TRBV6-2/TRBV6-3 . CASSYRQAGSTDTQYF TGTGCCAGCAGTTACCGCCAAGCGGGGAGCACAGATACGCAGTATTTT
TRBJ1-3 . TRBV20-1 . CSATAGDGNTIYF TGCAGTGCTACCGCAGGGGACGGAAACACCATATATTTT
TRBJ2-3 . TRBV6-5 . CASSRGTKGPDTQYF TGTGCCAGCAGCCGCGGGACAAAGGGACCAGATACGCAGTATTTT
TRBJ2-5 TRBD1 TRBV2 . CASRSTGSQKTQYF TGTGCCAGTAGGTCGACAGGGAGTCAGAAGACCCAGTACTTC
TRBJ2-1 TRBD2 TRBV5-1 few CASRLAGGHNEQFF TGCGCCAGCAGACTAGCGGGGGGGCACAATGAGCAGTTCTTC
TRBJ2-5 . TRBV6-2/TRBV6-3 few CASHTGLETQYF TGTGCCAGCCACACAGGGTTGGAGACCCAGTACTTC
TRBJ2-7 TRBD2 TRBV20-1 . CSARQIGGELYEQYF TGCAGTGCTAGGCAGATTGGGGGGGAACTCTACGAGCAGTACTTC
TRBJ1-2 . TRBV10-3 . CAISEDGNNYGYTF TGTGCCATCAGTGAGGACGGGAATAACTATGGCTACACCTTC
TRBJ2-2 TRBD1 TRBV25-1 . CASSELDREFGELFF TGTGCCAGCAGTGAACTTGACAGGGAGTTCGGGGAGCTGTTTTTT
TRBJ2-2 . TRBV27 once CASSLRRSWELFF TGTGCCAGCAGTTTACGGAGGTCCTGGGAGCTGTTTTTT
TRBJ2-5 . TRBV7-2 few CASSPGGPREPQYF TGTGCCAGCAGCCCAGGCGGTCCTCGAGAGCCCCAGTACTTC
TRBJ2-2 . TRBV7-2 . CASSLEPTNTGELFF TGTGCCAGCAGCTTAGAACCAACGAACACCGGGGAGCTGTTTTTT
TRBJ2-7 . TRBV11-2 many CASSYLQGSTYEQYF TGTGCCAGCAGCTATCTCCAAGGTTCGACCTACGAGCAGTACTTC
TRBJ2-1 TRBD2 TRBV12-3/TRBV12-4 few CASSLPPGLAGGPGDNEQFF TGTGCCAGCAGTTTGCCGCCGGGACTAGCGGGGGGTCCTGGGGACAATGAGCAGTTCTTC
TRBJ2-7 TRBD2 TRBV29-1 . CSVGKTSGSYEQYF TGCAGCGTTGGGAAGACTAGCGGGAGTTACGAGCAGTACTTC
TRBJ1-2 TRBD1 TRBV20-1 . CSATGTGFGYTF TGCAGTGCTACCGGGACAGGGTTCGGCTACACCTTC
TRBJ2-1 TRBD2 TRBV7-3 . CASSPRKLPGLEFGDEQFF TGTGCCAGCAGCCCACGAAAGTTACCGGGACTAGAGTTTGGGGATGAGCAGTTCTTC
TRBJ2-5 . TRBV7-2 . CASSLGRAPYNEQYF TGTGCCAGCAGCTTAGGACGGGCCCCCTACAATGAGCAGTACTTC
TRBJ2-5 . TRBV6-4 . CASSDSGGRSYNEQYF TGTGCCAGCAGTGACTCCGGCGGAAGATCCTACAATGAGCAGTACTTC
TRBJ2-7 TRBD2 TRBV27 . CASSLGLSSGNLGYYEQYF TGTGCCAGCAGTTTGGGTTTGTCTAGCGGGAACTTGGGATACTACGAGCAGTACTTC
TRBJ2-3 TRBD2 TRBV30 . CAWSSGGGEDTQYF TGTGCCTGGAGTAGTGGGGGGGGTGAAGATACGCAGTATTTT
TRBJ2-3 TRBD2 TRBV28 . CASSSGGLAKYTQYF TGTGCCAGCAGTTCAGGGGGACTAGCGAAGTATACGCAGTATTTT
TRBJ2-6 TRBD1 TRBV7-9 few CASSLTGVPTGANVLTF TGTGCCAGCAGCTTAACAGGGGTGCCCACTGGGGCCAACGTCCTGACTTTC
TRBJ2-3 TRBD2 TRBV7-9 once CASSLKRGPSTDTQYF TGTGCCAGCAGCTTAAAGCGGGGGCCTAGCACAGATACGCAGTATTTT
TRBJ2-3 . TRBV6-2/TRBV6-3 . CASSNGPRTDTQYF TGTGCCAGCAGCAACGGACCACGCACAGATACGCAGTATTTT
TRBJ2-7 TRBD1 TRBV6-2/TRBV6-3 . CASRVSGTGHYEQYF TGTGCCAGCAGAGTTTCCGGGACAGGACACTACGAGCAGTACTTC
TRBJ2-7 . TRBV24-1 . CATGSGGGYEQYF TGTGCCACCGGTTCGGGGGGCGGGTACGAGCAGTACTTC
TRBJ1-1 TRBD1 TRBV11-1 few CASRLEDRANTEAFF TGTGCCAGCAGGCTTGAGGACAGGGCGAACACTGAAGCTTTCTTT
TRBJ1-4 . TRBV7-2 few CASSPRGVTTNEKLFF TGTGCCAGCAGCCCCCGGGGGGTTACAACTAATGAAAAACTGTTTTTT
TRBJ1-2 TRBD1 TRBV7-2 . CASSRTGTYIGYTF TGTGCCAGCAGCAGGACAGGGACCTATATCGGCTACACCTTC
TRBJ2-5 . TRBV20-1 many CSARKDPQETQYF TGCAGTGCTAGGAAGGACCCCCAAGAGACCCAGTACTTC
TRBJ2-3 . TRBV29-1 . CSVVVRADTQYF TGCAGCGTGGTGGTAAGGGCGGATACGCAGTATTTT
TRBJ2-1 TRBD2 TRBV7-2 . CASSSRTRLAGGGEFF TGTGCCAGCAGCTCTAGGACCCGACTAGCGGGAGGAGGGGAGTTCTTC
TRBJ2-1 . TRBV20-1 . CSARSHISYNEQFF TGCAGTGCTAGGAGTCACATCTCCTACAATGAGCAGTTCTTC
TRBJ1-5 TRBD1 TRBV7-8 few CASSTDRDSQPQHF TGTGCCAGCAGCACTGACAGGGATAGTCAGCCCCAGCATTTT
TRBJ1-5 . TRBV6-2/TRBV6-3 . CASSYSGGVSVNQPQHF TGTGCCAGCAGTTACTCGGGGGGGGTAAGTGTCAATCAGCCCCAGCATTTT
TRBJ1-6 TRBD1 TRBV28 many CASSPGDRGSSPLHF TGTGCCAGCAGTCCGGGAGACAGGGGGAGTTCACCCCTCCACTTT
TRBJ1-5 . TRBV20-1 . CSAVRDYSNQPQHF TGCAGTGCCGTACGGGACTATAGCAATCAGCCCCAGCATTTT
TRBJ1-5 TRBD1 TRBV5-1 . CASSEGQGANQPRHF TGCGCCAGCAGCGAGGGACAGGGGGCGAATCAGCCCCGGCATTTT